These 12 T cell receptor beta chains were sequenced from one sample in a study of human T cells and chemical hapten exposure. TCRdb called the RACE reads again in MiXCR, with one record for every CDR3 protein. The table records about 340,000 distinct CDR3 sequences, around 7% of them present only once. The time point was: patch test 1, 2 weeks after DPC sensitization. Regarding treatment: therapeutic diphenylcyclopropenone sensitization with weekly scalp DPC. The material sequenced was whole blood, taken in connection with sensitization to the hapten diphenylcyclopropenone (DPC). All receptors derive from a woman in her late teens or twenties with alopecia areata. Some clones in this sample may be carry-over from other donors' samples.

This clonotype was counted between two and nine times. This chain joins TRBV14 and TRBJ2-3; D may be TRBD1 (6 bases). Germline V gene lookup returns CDR1 SGHDN and CDR2 FVKESK. The length of the CDR3 is 16 residues. V was cut by 4 bases and J by 4 bases, with 18 bases left in between. The CDR3 DNA reads TGTGCCAGCAGCCTCGAAACCTACAGGGAAGCAGATACGCAGTATTTT. Translated, it gives CASSLETYREADTQYF.

The sample holds many counts of this clonotype. The chain recombines TRBV6-1 with TRBJ1-1; D not resolved. CDR1 is MNHNS, CDR2 SASEGT, per germline. The V gene lost 4 bases and the J gene lost 1 base, with 7 bases spanning the gap. The CDR3 is 13 residues long. CDR3: CASSAWTNTEAFF. CDR3 in DNA: TGTGCCAGCAGTGCCTGGACGAACACTGAAGCTTTCTTT.

This clonotype was recorded many times. CDR3 residues: CASSQGPKGLYEQYF. The CDR3, as DNA: TGTGCCAGCAGCCAAGGACCCAAGGGATTGTACGAGCAGTACTTC. The chain links TRBV6-2 or TRBV6-3 to TRBJ2-7, with D unclear. CDR3 length: 15 amino acids. V gave up 6 bases and J gave up 4 bases, with 19 bases separating them. CDR1 and CDR2 (germline): MNHEY, SVGEGT.

This clonotype was observed a few times. J is TRBJ1-1 and V is TRBV3-1; TRBD1 matches at 9 bases. Per the germline V gene, CDR1 is LGHDT and CDR2 is YNNKEL (reference sequence). There are 15 residues in the CDR3. Trimming removed 1 base from V and 1 base from J; junction bases left unmatched: 1. The CDR3 DNA reads as TGTGCCAGCAGCCAAGCGGACAGGGGGAACACTGAAGCTTTCTTT. Its protein product is CASSQADRGNTEAFF.

This clonotype was seen at least ten times. The CDR3 DNA reads as TGTGCCAGCTCACCGAGGACAGGCGATAACTACGAGCAGTACTTC. As protein: CASSPRTGDNYEQYF. The genes are TRBV18 and TRBJ2-7; 7 nucleotides match TRBD1. Germline CDR1 is KGHSH and CDR2 is LQKENI. The CDR3 totals 15 residues. With V trimmed by 3 bases and J by 3 bases, 8 bases remained unmatched.

As regards this clonotype: A read error may account for a junction end that differs from germline. The rearrangement joins TRBV20-1 to TRBJ1-2, with TRBD1 matching over 8 bases. This CDR3 is 15 amino acids long. Germline CDR1 and CDR2: DFQATT and SNEGSKA (reference sequence). The CDR3 protein is CSTRAAGTGNYGYTF. In DNA, the CDR3 is TGCAGTACTAGGGCCGCCGGGACAGGCAACTATGGCTACACCTTC.

The chain recombines TRBV28 with TRBJ1-6, with D tentatively TRBD1 (5 bases). The CDR3 consists of 15 residues. Between the trimmed V and J ends, which lost 3 bases and 10 bases, there was a span of 16 bases. The germline V gene encodes CDR1 MDHEN and CDR2 SYDVKM. CDR3 in amino acids: CASSFGGVRDSPLHF. The CDR3 bases are TGTGCCAGCAGTTTTGGGGGGGTCAGGGACTCACCCCTCCACTTT.

There are a few counts of this clonotype. The chain has TRBV20-1 and TRBJ1-6; TRBD1 might be the D (5 bases). Trimming shortened V by 6 bases and J by 8 bases, and 14 bases separated the two germline ends. Germline V gives CDR1 DFQATT, CDR2 SNEGSKA (reference sequence). This CDR3 region has 13 residues. The CDR3, as DNA: TGCAGTGCCCTTCAGGGAACTGATTCACCCCTCCACTTT. Protein: CSALQGTDSPLHF.

This clonotype was observed many times. This chain uses TRBV29-1 with TRBJ1-2, with TRBD1 matching over 8 bases. Germline CDR1 is SQVTM and CDR2 is ANQGSEA. The CDR3 has 13 amino acids. The V and J ends lost 4 bases and 7 bases, in that order; junction bases with no gene match: 8. DNA for the CDR3: TGCAGCGTTGCAGGGGGCGCGGGGAGTGGCTACACCTTC. This gives the protein CSVAGGAGSGYTF.

This clonotype was observed at least ten times. This chain links TRBV9 with TRBJ2-3; D remains ambiguous. V was trimmed by 3 bases and J by 6 bases, leaving 8 bases between them. Germline V gene sequence: CDR1 SGDLS, CDR2 YYNGEE. The CDR3 runs 12 residues. CDR3 loop: CASSADMDTQYF. DNA for the CDR3: TGTGCCAGCAGCGCGGATATGGATACGCAGTATTTT.

Only a few counts were recorded for this clonotype. The rearrangement links TRBV27 to TRBJ2-3; no definite D call. Germline-derived CDR1 and CDR2 are MNHEY and SMNVEV (reference sequence). CDR3 length: 13 amino acids. Trimming took off 4 bases at V and 5 bases at J, with 10 bases between the two ends. Here the CDR3 reads CASSWGYRDTQYF. In nucleotides, the CDR3 is TGTGCCAGCAGTTGGGGTTATCGAGATACGCAGTATTTT.

At least ten counts were recorded for this clonotype. V gene TRBV12-3 or TRBV12-4 combines with J gene TRBJ1-1; 8 nucleotides match TRBD1. The ends lost 5 bases at V and 1 base at J; junction bases unmatched: 15. This CDR3 comprises 18 residues. The CDR3 DNA reads TGTGCCAGCAGTCCCCAACAGGGGGGATCAATTAGGAACACTGAAGCTTTCTTT. This encodes CASSPQQGGSIRNTEAFF.